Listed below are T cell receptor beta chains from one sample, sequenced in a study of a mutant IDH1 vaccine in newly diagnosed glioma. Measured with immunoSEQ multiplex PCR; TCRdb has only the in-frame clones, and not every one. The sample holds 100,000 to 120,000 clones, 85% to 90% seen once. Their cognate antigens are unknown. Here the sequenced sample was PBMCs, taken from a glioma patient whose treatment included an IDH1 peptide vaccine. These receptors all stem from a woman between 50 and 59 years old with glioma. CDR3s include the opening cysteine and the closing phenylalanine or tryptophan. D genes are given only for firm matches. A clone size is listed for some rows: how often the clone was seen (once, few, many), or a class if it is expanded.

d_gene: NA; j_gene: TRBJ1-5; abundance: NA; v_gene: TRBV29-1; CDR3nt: TGCAGCGTTGGGGGAGGGTGGAATCAGCCCCAGCATTTT; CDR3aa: CSVGGGWNQPQHF
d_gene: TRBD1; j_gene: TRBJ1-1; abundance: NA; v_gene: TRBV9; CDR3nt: TGTGCCAGCAGCGTAGGAGGGGGCGGCACTGAAGCTTTCTTT; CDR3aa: CASSVGGGGTEAFF
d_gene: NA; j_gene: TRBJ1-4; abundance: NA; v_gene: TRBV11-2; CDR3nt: TGTGCCAGCAGGCAGGGCCGCGAAAAACTGTTTTTT; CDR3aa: CASRQGREKLFF
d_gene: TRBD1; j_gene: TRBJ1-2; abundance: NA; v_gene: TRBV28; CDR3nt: TGTGCCAGCAGTCTCCTACAGGGGTCGTTCTATGGCTACACCTTC; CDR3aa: CASSLLQGSFYGYTF
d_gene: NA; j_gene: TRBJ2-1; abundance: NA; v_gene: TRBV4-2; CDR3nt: TGTGCCAGCAGCCCTAAGGACAGAACCTCCTACAATGAGCAGTTCTTC; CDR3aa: CASSPKDRTSYNEQFF
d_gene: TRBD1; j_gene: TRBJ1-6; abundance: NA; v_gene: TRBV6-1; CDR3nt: TGTGCCAGCAGTGGAGGACAGGTGACCTATAATTCACCCCTCCACTTT; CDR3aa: CASSGGQVTYNSPLHF
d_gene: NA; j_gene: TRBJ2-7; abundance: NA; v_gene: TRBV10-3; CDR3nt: TGTGCCATCAGTGATGGCCATAGCTCCTACGAGCAGTACTTC; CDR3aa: CAISDGHSSYEQYF
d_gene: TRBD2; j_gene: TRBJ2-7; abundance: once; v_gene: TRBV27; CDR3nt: TGTGCCAGCAGTCGACTAGCTCCCTCCTACGAGCAGTACTTC; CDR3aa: CASSRLAPSYEQYF
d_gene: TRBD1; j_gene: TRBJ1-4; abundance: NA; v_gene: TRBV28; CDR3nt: TGTGCCAGCAGTTATTTTGTGACGGGACAGGGTGGTGAAAAACTGTTTTTT; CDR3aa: CASSYFVTGQGGEKLFF
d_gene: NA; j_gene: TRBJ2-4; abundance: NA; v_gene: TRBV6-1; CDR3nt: TGTGCCAGCACAATACGGGGGGCCAAAAACATTCAGTACTTC; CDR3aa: CASTIRGAKNIQYF
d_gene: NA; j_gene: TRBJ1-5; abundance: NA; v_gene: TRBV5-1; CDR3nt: TGCGCCAGCAGCTTGGAAGGAGGTCCCCAGCATTTT; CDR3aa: CASSLEGGPQHF